These 20 T cell receptor beta chains were all obtained from the same sample, sequenced in a study of shared clonotypes between healthy human individuals. Naivety among CD8 cells was defined by CD45RO negativity and positive CCR7 selection, thereby excluding terminally differentiated effector memory CD45RA+ cells. TCRdb's table, derived via immunoSEQ multiplex PCR, lists solely in-frame clones and lacks some. Of 2 million to 2.5 million clones listed, just over 90% are singletons. Material: naive CD8+ T cells from PBMCs. These receptors were taken from a man between 18 and 35 years old in good health. Some clones in this sample may be carry-over from other donors' samples.

CDR3 residues: CASSQGFGYEQYF. The CDR3 region has the DNA TGTGCCAGCAGCCAGGGTTTCGGGTACGAGCAGTACTTC. The V and J genes are TRBV9 and TRBJ2-7; tentative D call: TRBD1 (5 bases). CDR1 SGDLS and CDR2 YYNGEE come from the germline V gene. With 4 bases removed from V and 4 bases from J, the gap between germline ends came to 12 bases. The CDR3 runs to 13 residues.

The chain carries TRBV27 and TRBJ2-3; D uncertain. This CDR3 has 16 residues. The germline V gene encodes CDR1 MNHEY and CDR2 SMNVEV (reference sequence). V was pared by 1 base and J by 3 bases, with 14 bases between. In nucleotides, the CDR3 is TGTGCCAGCAGTTTATATTTGGTCGACGGGACAGATACGCAGTATTTT. Its protein is CASSLYLVDGTDTQYF.

The gene calls are TRBV28 and TRBJ1-2, with unresolved D. Per germline, CDR1 MDHEN and CDR2 SYDVKM. This CDR3 spans 10 amino acids. Trimming took off 6 bases at V and 5 bases at J, with 4 bases between the two ends. In DNA, the CDR3 is TGTGCCAGCAGGTTGTATGGCTACACCTTC. Translation: CASRLYGYTF.

CDR3 nucleotides: TGTGCCAGCAGCGTCATTAAAGGGGACGATTACTATGGCTACACCTTC. Residues: CASSVIKGDDYYGYTF. The chain has TRBV14 and TRBJ1-2; possible D gene TRBD1, 5 bases. Germline assignment: CDR1 SGHDN and CDR2 FVKESK. The V end lost 5 bases, the J end lost 3 bases, and 19 bases lay between the germline ends. The CDR3 length is 16 residues.

This chain connects TRBV6-1 to TRBJ1-2, with TRBD1 identical over 10 bases. The germline V gene encodes CDR1 MNHNS and CDR2 SASEGT. The CDR3 is 13 amino acids. V was clipped by 6 bases and J by 7 bases; unmatched bases: 5. The CDR3 spells CASSAGTGAGYTF. The CDR3 region has the DNA TGTGCCAGCAGCGCCGGGACAGGGGCTGGCTACACCTTC.

Here the CDR3 DNA reads TGTGCCAGCAGCTTGTCCGAAGAGGGGCCAGCTGGAAACACCATATATTTT. Translation: CASSLSEEGPAGNTIYF. V usage is TRBV7-6 and J usage is TRBJ1-3; D is possibly TRBD1 (5 bases). The CDR3 is 17 amino acids. V was trimmed by 3 bases and J by 2 bases, leaving 17 bases between them. Germline V gene lookup returns CDR1 SGHVS and CDR2 FNYEAQ. Full variable domain (rest looked up from reference TRBV7-6 and TRBJ1-3): GAGVSQSPRYKVTKRGQDVALRCDPISGHVSLYWYRQALGQGPEFLTYFNYEAQQDKSGLPNDRFSAERPEGSISTLTIQRTEQRDSAMYRCASSLSEEGPAGNTIYFGEGSWLTVV.

The gene calls are TRBV7-9 and TRBJ1-2, with 7 nucleotides matching TRBD1. CDR1 SEHNR and CDR2 FQNEAQ come from the germline V gene (reference sequence). With 5 bases clipped from V and 4 bases from J, the junction kept 13 bases outside the gene matches. The CDR3 covers 16 residues. The CDR3 here is CASSGRQGSRAYGYTF. CDR3 DNA sequence: TGTGCCAGCAGCGGCAGACAGGGCTCCCGGGCCTATGGCTACACCTTC.

Worth noting for this clone: This CDR3 is also generated by other DNA sequences in the sample. The gene calls are TRBV15 and TRBJ2-1, with D unresolved. Trimming cost V 0 bases and J 4 bases, with 4 bases left between them. Germline V gene lookup returns CDR1 LNHNV and CDR2 YYDKDF (reference sequence). This CDR3 has 13 residues. The CDR3 DNA is TGTGCCACCAGCAGAGATCGTTACAATGAGCAGTTCTTC. Its translation is CATSRDRYNEQFF.

The V gene is TRBV5-1, the J gene TRBJ1-2; 9 nucleotides agree with TRBD1. J was trimmed by 2 bases and V by 2 bases; bases with no gene match: 7. CDR1 is SGHRS and CDR2 is YFSETQ in the germline V gene. This CDR3 contains 16 residues. CDR3 DNA sequence: TGCGCCAGCAGCTTTACTCCGACAGGGGGAAACTATGGCTACACCTTC. Protein product: CASSFTPTGGNYGYTF. Filled out from reference TRBV5-1 and TRBJ1-2, the complete variable domain reads KAGVTQTPRYLIKTRGQQVTLSCSPISGHRSVSWYQQTPGQGLQFLFEYFSETQRNKGNFPGRFSGRQFSNSRSEMNVSTLELGDSALYLCASSFTPTGGNYGYTFGSGTRLTVV.

The CDR3 sequence: CASSATTARVAFYGYTF. The CDR3 nucleotides are TGTGCCAGCAGTGCGACGACGGCGCGGGTGGCTTTCTATGGCTACACCTTC. This sequence joins TRBV6-1 and TRBJ1-2; D is unclear. There are 17 residues in the CDR3. Looked up from germline, CDR1 is MNHNS and CDR2 is SASEGT. V was shortened by 4 bases and J by 4 bases, with 22 bases between the two germline ends.

V is TRBV5-1 and J is TRBJ2-7, with unresolved D. V shed 3 bases and J shed 6 bases, with 10 bases lying between them. Per the germline V gene, CDR1 is SGHRS and CDR2 is YFSETQ. The CDR3 is made up of 12 amino acids. CDR3 sequence reads: CASSSAGGEQYF. The CDR3 DNA reads as TGCGCCAGCAGCTCGGCAGGTGGCGAGCAGTACTTC.

The chain links TRBV19 to TRBJ1-2, with unresolved D. The CDR3 has 16 residues. Germline V gene lookup returns CDR1 LNHDA and CDR2 SQIVND (reference sequence). V gave up 3 bases and J gave up 6 bases, with 20 bases separating them. DNA of the CDR3: TGTGCCAGTAGTATTTACATAGGATTACCCTATGATGGCTACACCTTC. Translating it yields CASSIYIGLPYDGYTF. Complete variable domain (other parts from reference TRBV19 and TRBJ1-2): DGGITQSPKYLFRKEGQNVTLSCEQNLNHDAMYWYRQDPGQGLRLIYYSQIVNDFQKGDIAEGYSVSREKKESFPLTVTSAQKNPTAFYLCASSIYIGLPYDGYTFGSGTRLTVV.

This chain connects TRBV19 to TRBJ1-1; D gene ambiguous. Deletions cut 5 bases from V and 1 base from J, with 14 bases between. The germline gives CDR1 LNHDA, CDR2 SQIVND (reference sequence). This CDR3 has 15 amino acids. This chain's CDR3 is CASSVWVRTNTEAFF. CDR3 DNA sequence: TGTGCCAGTAGTGTCTGGGTTAGGACGAACACTGAAGCTTTCTTT. The full variable domain, with the rest looked up from reference TRBV19 and TRBJ1-1, is DGGITQSPKYLFRKEGQNVTLSCEQNLNHDAMYWYRQDPGQGLRLIYYSQIVNDFQKGDIAEGYSVSREKKESFPLTVTSAQKNPTAFYLCASSVWVRTNTEAFFGQGTRLTVV.

J is TRBJ2-1 and V is TRBV5-1, with 9 positions matching TRBD2. This CDR3 has 14 amino acids. Germline lookup yields CDR1 SGHRS and CDR2 YFSETQ. V dropped 5 bases and J dropped 6; count of bases not matched to a gene: 6. In DNA, the CDR3 is TGCGCCAGCAGGTCAGCGGGAGGTGCCAATGAGCAGTTCTTC. Protein product: CASRSAGGANEQFF.

This chain joins TRBV15 and TRBJ1-1; D not resolved. The germline V gene has CDR1 LNHNV and CDR2 YYDKDF (reference sequence). The V end lost 3 bases, the J end lost 7 bases, and 18 bases lay between the germline ends. The CDR3 is made up of 15 amino acids. CDR3 nucleotide sequence: TGTGCCACCAGCAGGCGTAGACCGGACGGTTTTGAAGCTTTCTTT. Translated: CATSRRRPDGFEAFF.

As to this clone: At the DNA level, this CDR3 is encoded by other sequences in the same sample as well. The genes are TRBV6-5 and TRBJ2-1; D gene ambiguous. V dropped 4 bases and J dropped 1 base, with 5 bases sitting between them. Germline assignment: CDR1 MNHEY and CDR2 SVGAGI. The CDR3 length is 13 residues. DNA of the CDR3: TGTGCCAGCAGTTCCGGATCCTACAATGAGCAGTTCTTC. This encodes CASSSGSYNEQFF.

V usage is TRBV7-9 and J usage is TRBJ2-3; 7 bases agree with TRBD1. The CDR3 totals 12 residues. The V segment lost 3 bases and the J segment 6 bases; nucleotides outside the gene matches: 0. The germline V gene encodes CDR1 SEHNR and CDR2 FQNEAQ (reference sequence). CDR3 in amino acids: CASSLDRDTQYF. DNA for the CDR3: TGTGCCAGCAGCTTGGACAGGGATACGCAGTATTTT.

The chain employs TRBV7-6 and TRBJ2-7; 13 bases are a match to TRBD2. J lost 3 bases, V lost 4 bases, and 9 bases had no gene match. This CDR3 is 17 amino acids long. Per the germline V gene, CDR1 is SGHVS and CDR2 is FNYEAQ. CDR3 in DNA: TGTGCCAGCAGCTCCGGACTAGCGGGAGAGGTAGTCTACGAGCAGTACTTC. Protein sequence: CASSSGLAGEVVYEQYF.

J is TRBJ2-2 and V is TRBV6-4; D ambiguous. The CDR3 has 13 residues. The V gene lost 4 bases and the J gene lost 5 bases, with 8 bases spanning the gap. Germline V gene lookup returns CDR1 MRHNA and CDR2 SNTAGT. The CDR3 region has the DNA TGTGCCAGCAGTGCCCTAGGGACCGGGGAGCTGTTTTTT. Encoded protein: CASSALGTGELFF.

The chain is built from TRBV9 and TRBJ2-1; 9 positions match TRBD2. Germline CDR1 SGDLS, CDR2 YYNGEE. The CDR3 loop spans 17 amino acids. V shed 6 bases and J 8 bases; nucleotides not matched to a gene: 18. CDR3 bases: TGTGCCAGCACCCATAGTGGGGCGGGAGGGCCTCATCATGAGCAGTTCTTC. Amino acids: CASTHSGAGGPHHEQFF.